This entry features one T cell receptor beta chain sequence. Genomic DNA was employed as the template in profiling TCR beta VDJ and CDR3. Via MiXCR, TCRdb re-called the reads, giving one row per CDR3 protein. This sample has a few hundred thousand distinct CDR3 sequences; approximately 82% occur once, and the top ten carry roughly 42%. In patients chosen for sequencing, flow cytometry had shown CD8+CD57+ cell expansion. The cohort consisted entirely of patients having severe acquired aplastic anemia. The sample originates from a study of CD8+CD57+ T cells in acquired aplastic anemia. Between the trimmed V and J ends, which lost 1 base and 3 bases, there was a span of 9 bases. CDR3 size: 14 residues. CDR1 is SGHNT and CDR2 is YENEEA in the germline V gene.

The sequenced sample consisted of sorted CD4+, CD8+, or CD8+CD57+ T cells (not recorded which) from PBMCs. The receptor was derived from a human donor with aplastic anemia. The V gene is TRBV11-3, the J gene TRBJ2-5; D gene ambiguous. The CDR3 sequence is CASSLGMAEETQYF. In nucleotides, the CDR3 is TGTGCCAGCAGCTTAGGCATGGCAGAAGAGACCCAGTACTTC.